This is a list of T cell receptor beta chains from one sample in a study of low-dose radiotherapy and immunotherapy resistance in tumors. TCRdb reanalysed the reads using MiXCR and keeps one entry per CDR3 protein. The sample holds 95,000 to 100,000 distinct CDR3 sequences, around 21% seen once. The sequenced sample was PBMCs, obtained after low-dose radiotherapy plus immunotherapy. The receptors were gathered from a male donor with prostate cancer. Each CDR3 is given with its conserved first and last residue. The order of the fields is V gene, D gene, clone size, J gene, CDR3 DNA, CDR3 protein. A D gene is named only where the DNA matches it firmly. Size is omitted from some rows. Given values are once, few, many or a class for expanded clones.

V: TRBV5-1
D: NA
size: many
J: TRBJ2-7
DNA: TGCGCCAGCAGCTTGGCCCTAGGCCCCTACGAGCAGTACTTC
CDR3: CASSLALGPYEQYF

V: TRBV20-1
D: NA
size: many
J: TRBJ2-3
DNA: TGCAGTGCAAAGAGGAGGGGGCCAGATACGCAGTATTTT
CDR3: CSAKRRGPDTQYF

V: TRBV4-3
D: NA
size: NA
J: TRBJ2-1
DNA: TGCGCCAGCAGCCAAGATGTGGGGGTGAATAATGAGCAGTTCTTC
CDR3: CASSQDVGVNNEQFF

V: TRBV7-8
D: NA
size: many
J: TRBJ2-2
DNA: TGTGCCAGCAGCTTAGCGCGGCCAGCAGGGGCCGGCACCGGGGAGCTGTTTTTT
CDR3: CASSLARPAGAGTGELFF

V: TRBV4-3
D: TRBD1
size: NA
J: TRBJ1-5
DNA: TGCGCCAGCAGCCCAAGGGACAGGGGGGACCTTGGGCCCCAGCATTTT
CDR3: CASSPRDRGDLGPQHF

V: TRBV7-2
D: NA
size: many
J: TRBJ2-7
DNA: TGTGCCAGCAGCCTCTGGGGGCTACCTAACTACGAGCAGTACTTC
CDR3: CASSLWGLPNYEQYF

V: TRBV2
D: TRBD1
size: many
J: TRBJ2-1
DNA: TGTGCCGGCAACAGGGGGATGGGCAATGAGCAGTTCTTC
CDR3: CAGNRGMGNEQFF

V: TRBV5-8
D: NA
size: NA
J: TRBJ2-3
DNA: TGTGCCAGCAGCTCTGGGACGGACCAGTCGAATACGCAGTATTTT
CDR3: CASSSGTDQSNTQYF

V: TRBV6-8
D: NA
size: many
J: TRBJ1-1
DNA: TGTGCCAGCAGTACGACCGGCAGGGGAAAAACTGAAGCTTTCTTT
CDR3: CASSTTGRGKTEAFF

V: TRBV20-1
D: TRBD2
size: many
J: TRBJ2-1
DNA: TGCAGTGCTTACGAGAGTAGCGGGGGAAACAATGAGCAGTTCTTC
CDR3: CSAYESSGGNNEQFF